The 22 T cell receptor beta chains in this list originate from one sample, sequenced in a study of OX40 agonist ivuxolimab in advanced cancers. TCRdb keeps only in-frame clones here, not all; method: immunoSEQ multiplex PCR. The table lists about 100,000 clones, more than 85% of them singletons, with about 1.2% in the top ten. The sequenced sample was CD4+ or CD8+ T cells sorted from blood, obtained in a trial of the OX40 agonist ivuxolimab. The receptors derive from an adult with an advanced solid tumor such as melanoma, head and neck, liver or kidney cancer.

This clone was counted once. This sequence joins TRBV7-2 and TRBJ2-7, with 9 bases lining up with TRBD2. CDR1 is SGHTA and CDR2 is FQGNSA in the germline V gene. V lost 0 bases and J lost 4; bases outside the gene matches: 4. The CDR3 length is 15 residues. CDR3 nucleotides: TGTGCCAGCAGCTTAGCGGCGGGAGGGCCGTACGAGCAGTACTTC. Its translation is CASSLAAGGPYEQYF.

The V and J genes are TRBV11-2 and TRBJ2-1, with unresolved D. Deletions cut 5 bases from V and 7 bases from J, with 18 bases between. Germline-derived CDR1 and CDR2 are SGHAT and FQNNGV. The CDR3 totals 15 residues. The CDR3 sequence is CASSPEFSTHNEQFF. In nucleotides, the CDR3 is TGTGCCAGCAGCCCAGAGTTTTCCACGCATAATGAGCAGTTCTTC.

This chain links TRBV5-1 with TRBJ1-1; 7 bases agree with TRBD1. The CDR3 has 15 amino acids. The V gene's germline CDR1 is SGHRS and CDR2 YFSETQ. The V segment lost 2 bases and the J segment 1 base; nucleotides outside the gene matches: 5. The CDR3 region is CASSFTRTGNTEAFF. The CDR3 nucleotides read TGCGCCAGCAGCTTTACTCGGACAGGGAACACTGAAGCTTTCTTT.

This chain joins TRBV18 and TRBJ1-4; 8 nucleotides agree with TRBD1. Germline V gene sequence: CDR1 KGHSH, CDR2 LQKENI. The CDR3 spans 15 residues. The J segment lost 3 bases and the V segment lost 6 bases, leaving 6 bases of the junction unmatched. The CDR3 nucleotides read TGTGCCAGCTCGCCTACGACAGGGGCTAATGAAAAACTGTTTTTT. Amino acids: CASSPTTGANEKLFF.

The CDR3 DNA reads TGTGCCATCAAGGGCAGGCCAATGAACACTGAAGCTTTCTTT. Translation gives CAIKGRPMNTEAFF. This chain uses TRBV10-3 with TRBJ1-1; D unresolved. V lost 7 bases, J lost 0 bases, and 12 bases lay in between. This CDR3 is built from 14 residues. Germline V gene lookup returns CDR1 ENHRY and CDR2 SYGVKD.

V usage is TRBV19 and J usage is TRBJ1-6; D is undetermined. Looked up from germline, CDR1 is LNHDA and CDR2 is SQIVND (reference sequence). The germline V and J ends were trimmed by 7 bases and 0 bases, with 7 bases remaining between them. The CDR3 totals 14 residues. CDR3 coding DNA: TGTGCCAGTAAAAGTAGCTCCTATAATTCACCCCTCCACTTT. It is translated as CASKSSSYNSPLHF.

J is TRBJ1-2 and V is TRBV4-1, with D unclear. The CDR3 covers 14 residues. The germline V gene encodes CDR1 MGHRA and CDR2 YSYEKL. V lost 1 base, J lost 0 bases, and 6 bases lay in between. This CDR3 is CASSQVQANYGYTF. For the CDR3, the DNA is TGCGCCAGCAGCCAAGTTCAGGCTAACTATGGCTACACCTTC.

This clone was recorded a few times. V is TRBV6-5 and J is TRBJ2-3; a weak D match, TRBD2 (6 bases). Trimming removed 2 bases at V and 1 base at J, with 13 bases between. Germline V gene sequence: CDR1 MNHEY, CDR2 SVGAGI. There are 16 residues in the CDR3. CDR3 in amino acids: CASSYGGGRGTDTQYF. The CDR3 DNA reads TGTGCCAGCAGTTACGGTGGAGGGCGAGGCACAGATACGCAGTATTTT.

The genes are TRBV18 and TRBJ2-2; D unresolved. The CDR3 is 14 residues long. Germline-derived CDR1 and CDR2 are KGHSH and LQKENI. V was cut by 3 bases and J by 0 bases, with 5 bases left in between. The CDR3 spells CASSPLANTGELFF. CDR3 DNA: TGTGCCAGCTCACCCCTAGCGAACACCGGGGAGCTGTTTTTT. Using reference TRBV18 and TRBJ2-2 for the parts outside the CDR3, the full variable domain is NAGVMQNPRHLVRRRGQEARLRCSPMKGHSHVYWYRQLPEEGLKFMVYLQKENIIDESGMPKERFSAEFPKEGPSILRIQQVVRGDSAAYFCASSPLANTGELFFGEGSRLTVL.

A single count supports this clone. This rearrangement joins TRBV15 to TRBJ2-3; D possibly corresponds to TRBD1 (5 bases). CDR1 is LNHNV and CDR2 is YYDKDF in the germline V gene (reference sequence). Trimming removed 0 bases at V and 1 base at J, with 8 bases between. The CDR3 runs to 15 residues. CDR3 nucleotide sequence: TGTGCCACCAGCAGAGATTTCAGGGGCACAGATACGCAGTATTTT. It translates to CATSRDFRGTDTQYF.

This clone was counted only a few times. The rearrangement joins TRBV4-1 to TRBJ1-2; D not resolved. Trimming took 0 bases from V and 4 from J, leaving 15 bases between them. CDR3 length equals 16 residues. The germline V gene has CDR1 MGHRA and CDR2 YSYEKL. The CDR3 region has the DNA TGCGCCAGCAGCCAAGAATACCCAGCGTCCTTCTATGGCTACACCTTC. This gives the protein CASSQEYPASFYGYTF.

A word on this clone: Other DNA sequences within the sample encode an identical CDR3. The chain joins TRBV7-9 to TRBJ2-7; TRBD1 matches 8 bases. Germline-derived CDR1 and CDR2 are SEHNR and FQNEAQ (reference sequence). The CDR3 is made up of 13 amino acids. With V trimmed by 3 bases and J by 4 bases, 2 bases remained unmatched. CDR3 nucleotides: TGTGCCAGCAGCTTGGGACAGGTATACGAGCAGTACTTC. Its translation is CASSLGQVYEQYF.

This rearrangement joins TRBV7-3 to TRBJ1-2; tentative D call: TRBD1 (6 bases). CDR1 is SGHTA, CDR2 FQGTGA, per germline. With 5 bases removed from V and 7 bases from J, the gap between germline ends came to 17 bases. The CDR3 spans 14 residues. The CDR3 loop reads CASSNTGFASGYTF. The CDR3 DNA is TGTGCCAGCAGCAACACAGGGTTTGCAAGTGGCTACACCTTC.

Comments on this clone: Other DNA sequences of this sample code for an identical CDR3. V gene TRBV2 combines with J gene TRBJ1-5, with no clear D. This CDR3 spans 14 amino acids. Trimming shortened V by 0 bases and J by 4 bases, and 7 bases separated the two germline ends. Germline V gene sequence: CDR1 SNHLY, CDR2 FYNNEI. CDR3 sequence (DNA): TGTGCCAGCAGTGAAGCGACGGGAAATCAGCCCCAGCATTTT. Residues: CASSEATGNQPQHF.

This chain links TRBV29-1 with TRBJ2-7; D is unclear. Germline V gene data show CDR1 as SQVTM and CDR2 as ANQGSEA. The CDR3 covers 12 residues. V lost 3 bases, J lost 1 base, and 7 bases lay in between. The CDR3 nucleotides are TGCAGCGTTGATGTGGGGTCCTACGAGCAGTACTTC. Translated, it gives CSVDVGSYEQYF.

This clone showed up just once. The J gene is TRBJ1-2, the V gene TRBV11-2; D call uncertain. V was clipped by 3 bases and J by 5 bases, with 7 bases between them. The CDR3 totals 12 residues. The germline gives CDR1 SGHAT, CDR2 FQNNGV. The CDR3 protein is CASSFGKYGYTF. CDR3 sequence (DNA): TGTGCCAGCAGCTTCGGGAAATATGGCTACACCTTC.

V and J are TRBV19 and TRBJ1-5, with a tentative D call TRBD1 (6 bases). Trimming removed 5 bases at V and 1 base at J, with 18 bases between. The length of the CDR3 is 17 residues. Per germline, CDR1 LNHDA and CDR2 SQIVND (reference sequence). DNA for the CDR3: TGTGCCAGTAGTCGGAGGGAGGGAAGGGGGAGCAATCAGCCCCAGCATTTT. This codes for CASSRREGRGSNQPQHF.

The J gene is TRBJ2-5, the V gene TRBV5-1, with unresolved D. V dropped 4 bases and J dropped 5 bases, with 6 bases sitting between them. Germline V gene data show CDR1 as SGHRS and CDR2 as YFSETQ. CDR3 length: 11 amino acids. The CDR3 here is CASSRTETQYF. In nucleotides, the CDR3 is TGCGCCAGCAGCCGGACGGAGACCCAGTACTTC.

This clone came up once. The same CDR3 can be traced to other DNA sequences in this sample. The chain links TRBV5-1 to TRBJ2-7, with 8 bases fitting TRBD2. CDR3 length: 13 residues. Germline V lookup: CDR1 SGHRS, CDR2 YFSETQ. V shed 0 bases and J 5 bases; nucleotides not matched to a gene: 1. For the CDR3, the DNA is TGCGCCAGCAGCTTGGCCGGGGGGGACGAGCAGTACTTC. Encoded protein: CASSLAGGDEQYF. The whole variable domain, filled in from reference TRBV5-1 and TRBJ2-7, reads KAGVTQTPRYLIKTRGQQVTLSCSPISGHRSVSWYQQTPGQGLQFLFEYFSETQRNKGNFPGRFSGRQFSNSRSEMNVSTLELGDSALYLCASSLAGGDEQYFGPGTRLTVT.

In its sample, this clone was seen once. The J gene is TRBJ2-7, the V gene TRBV5-1; 8 bases agree with TRBD1. V lost 0 bases and J lost 6; bases outside the gene matches: 8. This CDR3 contains 15 residues. The germline gives CDR1 SGHRS, CDR2 YFSETQ. In DNA, the CDR3 is TGCGCCAGCAGCTTGGAGATCCGACAGGGGCCCGAGCAGTACTTC. Translating it yields CASSLEIRQGPEQYF.

The chain carries TRBV7-9 and TRBJ2-7; no firm D call. V was cut by 3 bases and J by 2 bases, with 17 bases left in between. Germline V lookup: CDR1 SEHNR, CDR2 FQNEAQ (reference sequence). The CDR3 consists of 16 residues. CDR3 amino acids: CASSFPPSGSPYEQYF. The CDR3 coding sequence is TGTGCCAGCAGCTTCCCACCCTCGGGTTCCCCCTACGAGCAGTACTTC.

The chain combines TRBV6-1 with TRBJ2-7; TRBD1 aligns across 8 bases. Germline V gives CDR1 MNHNS, CDR2 SASEGT. The CDR3 spans 14 residues. The V and J ends lost 6 bases and 3 bases, in that order; junction bases with no gene match: 7. CDR3 in amino acids: CASRSGGANYEQYF. In DNA, the CDR3 is TGTGCCAGCAGGTCAGGGGGCGCTAACTACGAGCAGTACTTC.